This TCR beta chain was recorded in a study of T cells in Graves' hyperthyroidism and ophthalmopathy. About the study: Peripheral blood draws took place at initial diagnosis, ahead of any treatment.

The investigators amplified TCR beta CDR3 regions from RNA transcripts. In the first-round RT-PCR of the TCR CDR3, the HTBI primer set was used. TCRdb redid the calling of the multiplex PCR reads with MiXCR, one entry per CDR3 protein. Altogether 800,000 or so distinct CDR3 sequences are present, more than 30% being singletons, with the ten largest covering around 9.3%. V lost 6 bases to trimming and J lost 3 bases, with 18 bases between them. Germline V gene sequence: CDR1 SGHTA, CDR2 FQGNSA. CDR3 length equals 16 residues. Sequences were obtained from blood. V is TRBV7-2 and J is TRBJ1-3; D is possibly TRBD1 (6 bases). The receptor's source is a man between 18 and 35 years old with Graves' hyperthyroidism. CDR3 sequence reads: CASSRTASNYGNTIYF. Here the CDR3 DNA reads TGTGCCAGCAGTCGGACAGCCTCTAACTATGGAAACACCATATATTTT. Full variable domain (remainder filled in from reference TRBV7-2 and TRBJ1-3): GAGVSQSPSNKVTEKGKDVELRCDPISGHTALYWYRQSLGQGLEFLIYFQGNSAPDKSGLPSDRFSAERTGGSVSTLTIQRTQQEDSAVYLCASSRTASNYGNTIYFGEGSWLTVV.